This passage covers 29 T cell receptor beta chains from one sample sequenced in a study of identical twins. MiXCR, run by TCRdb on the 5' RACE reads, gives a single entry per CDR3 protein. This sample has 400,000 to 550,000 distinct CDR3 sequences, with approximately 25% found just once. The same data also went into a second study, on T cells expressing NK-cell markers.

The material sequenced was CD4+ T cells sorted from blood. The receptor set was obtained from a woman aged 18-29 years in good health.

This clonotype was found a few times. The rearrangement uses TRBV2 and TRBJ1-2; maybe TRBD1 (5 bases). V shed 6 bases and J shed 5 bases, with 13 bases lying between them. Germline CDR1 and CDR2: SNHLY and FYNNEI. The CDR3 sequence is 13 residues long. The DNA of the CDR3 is TGTGCCAGCAGCGAGAACAGGAATTATGGCTACACCTTC. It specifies CASSENRNYGYTF.

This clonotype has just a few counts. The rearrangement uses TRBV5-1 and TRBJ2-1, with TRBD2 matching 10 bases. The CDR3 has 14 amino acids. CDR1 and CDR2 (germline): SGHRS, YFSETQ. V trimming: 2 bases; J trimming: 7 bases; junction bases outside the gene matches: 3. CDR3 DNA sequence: TGCGCCAGCAGCTTAGAGACTAGCGGGAATGAGCAGTTCTTC. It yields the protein CASSLETSGNEQFF.

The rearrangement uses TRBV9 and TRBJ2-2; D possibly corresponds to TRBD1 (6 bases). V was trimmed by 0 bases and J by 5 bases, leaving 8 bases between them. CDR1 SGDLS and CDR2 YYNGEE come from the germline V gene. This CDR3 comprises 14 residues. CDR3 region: CASSVVTGTGELFF. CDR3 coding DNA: TGTGCCAGCAGCGTAGTTACAGGGACCGGGGAGCTGTTTTTT. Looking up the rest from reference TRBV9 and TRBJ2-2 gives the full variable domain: DSGVTQTPKHLITATGQRVTLRCSPRSGDLSVYWYQQSLDQGLQFLIQYYNGEERAKGNILERFSAQQFPDLHSELNLSSLELGDSALYFCASSVVTGTGELFFGEGSRLTVL.

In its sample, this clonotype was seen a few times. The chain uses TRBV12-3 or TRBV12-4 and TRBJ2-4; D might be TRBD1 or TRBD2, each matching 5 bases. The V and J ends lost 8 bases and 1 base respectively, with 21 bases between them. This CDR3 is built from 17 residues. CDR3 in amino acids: CASSLGGTSKAKNIQYF. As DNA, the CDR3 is TGTGCCAGCTCCCTTGGGGGAACCTCCAAGGCCAAAAACATTCAGTACTTC.

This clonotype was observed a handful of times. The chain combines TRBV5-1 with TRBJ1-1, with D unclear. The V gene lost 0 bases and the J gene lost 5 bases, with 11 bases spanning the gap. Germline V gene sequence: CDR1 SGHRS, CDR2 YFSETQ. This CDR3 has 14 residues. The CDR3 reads CASSLGEGRTEAFF. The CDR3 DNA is TGCGCCAGCAGCTTGGGCGAGGGTCGGACTGAAGCTTTCTTT.

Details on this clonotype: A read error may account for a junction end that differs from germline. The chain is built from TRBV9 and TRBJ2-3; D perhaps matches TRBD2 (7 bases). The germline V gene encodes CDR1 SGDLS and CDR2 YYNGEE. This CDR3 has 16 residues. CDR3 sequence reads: CSSSVSPGGHTDTQYF. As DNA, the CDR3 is TGTTCCAGCAGCGTATCCCCGGGGGGCCACACAGATACGCAGTATTTT.

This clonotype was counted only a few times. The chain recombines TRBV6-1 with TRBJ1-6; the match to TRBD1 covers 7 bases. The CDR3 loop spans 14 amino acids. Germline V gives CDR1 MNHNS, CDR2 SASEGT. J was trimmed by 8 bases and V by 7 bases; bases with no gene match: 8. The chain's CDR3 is CASMKDRSDSPLHF. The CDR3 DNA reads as TGTGCCAGCATGAAGGACAGGTCTGATTCACCCCTCCACTTT.

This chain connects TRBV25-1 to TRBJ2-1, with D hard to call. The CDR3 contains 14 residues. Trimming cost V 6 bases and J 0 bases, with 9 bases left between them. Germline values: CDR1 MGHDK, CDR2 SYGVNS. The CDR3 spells CASSTYISYNEQFF. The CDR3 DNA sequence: TGTGCCAGCAGCACATATATCTCCTACAATGAGCAGTTCTTC.

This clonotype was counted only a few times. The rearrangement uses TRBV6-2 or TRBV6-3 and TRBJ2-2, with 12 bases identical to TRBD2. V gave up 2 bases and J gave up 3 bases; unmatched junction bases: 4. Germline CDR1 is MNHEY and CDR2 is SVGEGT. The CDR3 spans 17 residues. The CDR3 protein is CASSYASGGADTGELFF. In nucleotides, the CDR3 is TGTGCCAGCAGTTACGCTAGCGGGGGGGCCGACACCGGGGAGCTGTTTTTT.

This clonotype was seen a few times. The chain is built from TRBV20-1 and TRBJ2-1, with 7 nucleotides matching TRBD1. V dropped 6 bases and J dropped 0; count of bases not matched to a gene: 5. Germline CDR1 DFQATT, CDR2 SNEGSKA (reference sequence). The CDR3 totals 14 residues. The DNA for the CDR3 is TGCAGTGCCCAGGGGGTCAACTCCTACAATGAGCAGTTCTTC. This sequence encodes CSAQGVNSYNEQFF.

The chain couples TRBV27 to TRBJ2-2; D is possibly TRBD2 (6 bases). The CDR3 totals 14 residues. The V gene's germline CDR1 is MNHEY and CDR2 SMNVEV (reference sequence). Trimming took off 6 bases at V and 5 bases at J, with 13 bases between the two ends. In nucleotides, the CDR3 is TGTGCCAGCAGACCGGGAGTTAGGACCGGGGAGCTGTTTTTT. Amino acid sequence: CASRPGVRTGELFF.

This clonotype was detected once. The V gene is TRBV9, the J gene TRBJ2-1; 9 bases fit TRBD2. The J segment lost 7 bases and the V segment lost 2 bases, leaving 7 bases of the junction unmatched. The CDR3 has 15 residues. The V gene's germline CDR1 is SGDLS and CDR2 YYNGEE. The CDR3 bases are TGTGCCAGCAGCGTCGCGGGGGGGCTGATTAATGAGCAGTTCTTC. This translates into CASSVAGGLINEQFF.

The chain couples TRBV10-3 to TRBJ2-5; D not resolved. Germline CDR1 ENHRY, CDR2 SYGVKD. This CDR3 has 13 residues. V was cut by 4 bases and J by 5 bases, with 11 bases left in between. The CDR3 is CAISARAGETQYF. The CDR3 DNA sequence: TGTGCCATCAGTGCAAGGGCCGGGGAGACCCAGTACTTC.

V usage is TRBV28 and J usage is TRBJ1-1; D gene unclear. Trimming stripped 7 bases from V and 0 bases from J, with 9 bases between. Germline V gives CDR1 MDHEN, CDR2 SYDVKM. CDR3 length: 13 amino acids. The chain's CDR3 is CASTFSLNTEAFF. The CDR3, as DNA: TGTGCCAGCACCTTTAGTCTGAACACTGAAGCTTTCTTT.

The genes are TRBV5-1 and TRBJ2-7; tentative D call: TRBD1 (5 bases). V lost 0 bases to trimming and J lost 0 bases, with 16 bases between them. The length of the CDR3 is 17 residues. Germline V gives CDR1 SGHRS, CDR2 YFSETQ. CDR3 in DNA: TGCGCCAGCAGCTTGGCCCACGCCCGGCAGGGCTCCTACGAGCAGTACTTC. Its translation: CASSLAHARQGSYEQYF.

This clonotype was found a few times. DNA of the CDR3: TGTGCCAGCAGCGGCGGGACAGGGGGCGCGGACGGGGAGCTGTTTTTT. It is translated as CASSGGTGGADGELFF. V usage is TRBV9 and J usage is TRBJ2-2, with 12 bases aligning to TRBD1. The germline V gene has CDR1 SGDLS and CDR2 YYNGEE. The CDR3 consists of 16 residues. V was clipped by 3 bases and J by 7 bases; unmatched bases: 7.

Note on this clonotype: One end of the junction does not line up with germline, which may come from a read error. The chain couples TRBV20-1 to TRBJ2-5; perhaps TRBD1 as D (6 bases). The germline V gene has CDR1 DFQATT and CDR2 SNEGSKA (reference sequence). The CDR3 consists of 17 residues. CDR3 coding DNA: TGCTGTGCTAGAGACACTAGTTGGGGGCGTTTGAGGGAGACCCAGTACTTC. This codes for CCARDTSWGRLRETQYF.

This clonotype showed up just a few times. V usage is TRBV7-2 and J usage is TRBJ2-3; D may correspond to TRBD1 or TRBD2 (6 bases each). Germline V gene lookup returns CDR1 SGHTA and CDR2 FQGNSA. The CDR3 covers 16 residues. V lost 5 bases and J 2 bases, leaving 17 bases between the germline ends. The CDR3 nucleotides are TGTGCCAGCAGCAAATCCTTGGGGGGCTACACAGATACGCAGTATTTT. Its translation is CASSKSLGGYTDTQYF.

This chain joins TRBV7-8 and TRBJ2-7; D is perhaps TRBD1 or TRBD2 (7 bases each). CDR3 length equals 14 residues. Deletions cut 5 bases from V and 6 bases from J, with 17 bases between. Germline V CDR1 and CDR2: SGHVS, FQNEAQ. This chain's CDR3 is CASSPRGGGFEQYF. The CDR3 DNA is TGTGCCAGCAGCCCCAGGGGGGGAGGCTTCGAGCAGTACTTC.

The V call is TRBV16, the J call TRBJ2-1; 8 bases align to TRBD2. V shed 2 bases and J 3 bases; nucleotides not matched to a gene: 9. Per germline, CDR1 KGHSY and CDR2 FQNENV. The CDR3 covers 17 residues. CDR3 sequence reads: CASSQIGSGSGYNEQFF. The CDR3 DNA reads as TGTGCCAGCAGCCAAATTGGGAGCGGGAGTGGCTACAATGAGCAGTTCTTC. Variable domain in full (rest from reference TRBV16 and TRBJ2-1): GEEVAQTPKHLVRGEGQKAKLYCAPIKGHSYVFWYQQVLKNEFKFLISFQNENVFDETGMPKERFSAKCLPNSPCSLEIQATKLEDSAVYFCASSQIGSGSGYNEQFFGPGTRLTVL.

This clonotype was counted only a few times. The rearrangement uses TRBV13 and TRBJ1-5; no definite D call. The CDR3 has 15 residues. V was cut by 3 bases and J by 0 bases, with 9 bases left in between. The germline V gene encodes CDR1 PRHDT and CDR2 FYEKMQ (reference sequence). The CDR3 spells CASSLGSNSNQPQHF. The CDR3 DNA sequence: TGTGCCAGCAGCTTGGGCAGCAATAGCAATCAGCCCCAGCATTTT.

CDR3: CASSKGLAGAADTQYF. For the CDR3, the DNA is TGTGCCAGCAGCAAGGGACTAGCGGGAGCCGCAGATACGCAGTATTTT. The chain is built from TRBV7-7 and TRBJ2-3, with 14 bases lining up with TRBD2. With 5 bases clipped from V and 4 bases from J, the junction kept 5 bases outside the gene matches. The CDR3 is 16 residues long. Germline CDR1 and CDR2: SSHAT and FNYEAQ (reference sequence).

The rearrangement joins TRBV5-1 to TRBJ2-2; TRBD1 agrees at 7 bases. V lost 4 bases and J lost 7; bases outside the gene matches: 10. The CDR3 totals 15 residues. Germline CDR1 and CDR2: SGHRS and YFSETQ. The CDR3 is CASSLGGAEIGELFF. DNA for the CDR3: TGCGCCAGCAGCCTAGGGGGCGCGGAGATCGGGGAGCTGTTTTTT.

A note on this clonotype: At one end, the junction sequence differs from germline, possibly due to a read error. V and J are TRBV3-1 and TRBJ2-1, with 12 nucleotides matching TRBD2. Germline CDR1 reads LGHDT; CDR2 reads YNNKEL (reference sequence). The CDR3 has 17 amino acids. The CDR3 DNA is TGTGCCAGCTGCCAAGATATCCTAGCGGGGGGGCTAAATGAGCAGTTCTTC. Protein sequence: CASCQDILAGGLNEQFF.

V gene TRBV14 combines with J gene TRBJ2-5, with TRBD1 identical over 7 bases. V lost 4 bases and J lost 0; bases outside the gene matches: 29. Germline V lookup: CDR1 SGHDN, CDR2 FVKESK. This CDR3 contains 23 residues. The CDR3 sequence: CASSLDLAWDSRNLLTHQETQYF. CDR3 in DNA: TGTGCCAGCAGCCTAGACTTAGCGTGGGACAGCCGAAATCTACTAACACACCAAGAGACCCAGTACTTC.

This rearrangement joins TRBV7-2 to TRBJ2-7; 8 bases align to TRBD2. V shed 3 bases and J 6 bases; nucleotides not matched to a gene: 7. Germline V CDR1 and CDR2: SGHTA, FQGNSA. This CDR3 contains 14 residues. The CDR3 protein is CASSFAGGEGEQYF. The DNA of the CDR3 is TGTGCCAGCAGCTTCGCGGGAGGTGAAGGCGAGCAGTACTTC. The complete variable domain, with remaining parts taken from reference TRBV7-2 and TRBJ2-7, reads GAGVSQSPSNKVTEKGKDVELRCDPISGHTALYWYRQSLGQGLEFLIYFQGNSAPDKSGLPSDRFSAERTGGSVSTLTIQRTQQEDSAVYLCASSFAGGEGEQYFGPGTRLTVT.

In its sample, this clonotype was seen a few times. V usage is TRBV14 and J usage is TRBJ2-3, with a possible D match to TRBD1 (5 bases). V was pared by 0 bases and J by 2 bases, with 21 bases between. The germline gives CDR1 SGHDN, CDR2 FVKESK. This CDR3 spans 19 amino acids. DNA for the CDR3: TGTGCCAGCAGCCAAGATGGATGGCCACAGGACCTAATCACAGATACGCAGTATTTT. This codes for CASSQDGWPQDLITDTQYF.

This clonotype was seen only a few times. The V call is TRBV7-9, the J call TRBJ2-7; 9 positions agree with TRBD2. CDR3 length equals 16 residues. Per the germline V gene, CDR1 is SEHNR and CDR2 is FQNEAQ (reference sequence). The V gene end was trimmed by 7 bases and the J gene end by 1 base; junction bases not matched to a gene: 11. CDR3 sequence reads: CASTPVLAGVSYEQYF. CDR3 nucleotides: TGTGCCAGCACCCCCGTACTAGCGGGCGTATCCTACGAGCAGTACTTC.

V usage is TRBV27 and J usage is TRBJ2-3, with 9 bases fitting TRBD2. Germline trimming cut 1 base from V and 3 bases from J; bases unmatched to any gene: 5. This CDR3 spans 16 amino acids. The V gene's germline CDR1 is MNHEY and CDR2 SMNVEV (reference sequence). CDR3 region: CASSLWRGGPTDTQYF. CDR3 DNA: TGTGCCAGCAGTTTATGGCGGGGGGGCCCAACAGATACGCAGTATTTT.